The rows below give T cell receptor beta chains drawn from one sample of a study of a mutant IDH1 vaccine in newly diagnosed glioma. Their antigens are not known. Repertoires were generated with immunoSEQ multiplex PCR, while TCRdb's copy carries only in-frame clones and drops some. The sample includes about 86,000 clones, approximately 85% of them seen just once. The sequences come from PBMCs, collected from a glioma patient whose treatment included an IDH1 peptide vaccine. Receptors were obtained from a man younger than 45 with glioma. Some clones in this sample may be carry-over from other donors' samples. Both conserved end residues are part of each CDR3. A D gene is named only where the DNA matches it firmly. Size values are once, few and many counts, or a class for expanded clones, and some rows have none.

V	size	D	J	CDR3	DNA
TRBV6-1	once	-	TRBJ2-2	CASSEERNTGELFF	TGTGCCAGCAGTGAAGAACGAAACACCGGGGAGCTGTTTTTT
TRBV6-6	-	-	TRBJ1-5	CASSAGGEGNQPQHF	TGTGCCAGCAGTGCAGGCGGGGAAGGCAATCAGCCCCAGCATTTT
TRBV4-2	-	-	TRBJ1-6	CASSQAGGRPGNSPLHF	TGTGCCAGCAGCCAGGCCGGAGGGCGACCGGGGAATTCACCCCTCCACTTT
TRBV5-1	-	-	TRBJ2-1	CASSLSNNEQFF	TGCGCCAGCAGCCTTAGCAATAATGAGCAGTTCTTC
TRBV9	-	-	TRBJ1-5	CASSVGTDQPQHF	TGTGCCAGCAGTGTTGGGACGGATCAGCCCCAGCATTTT
TRBV11-2	-	-	TRBJ1-1	CASSHESPEAFF	TGTGCCAGCAGCCACGAGAGCCCTGAAGCTTTCTTT
TRBV10-3	-	-	TRBJ2-1	CAISEGVGQFF	TGTGCCATCAGTGAGGGGGTTGGGCAGTTCTTC
TRBV27	-	TRBD1	TRBJ1-1	CASSWGTGNTEAFF	TGTGCCAGCAGCTGGGGGACAGGGAACACTGAAGCTTTCTTT
TRBV18	-	-	TRBJ2-5	CASSPRGQETQYF	TGTGCCAGCTCACCACGGGGGCAAGAGACCCAGTACTTC
TRBV9	-	-	TRBJ2-1	CASSETGRGGEQFF	TGTGCCAGCAGCGAAACAGGTAGGGGAGGTGAGCAGTTCTTC
TRBV30	-	-	TRBJ2-7	CAWSERFGRREQYF	TGTGCCTGGAGTGAGAGGTTCGGCCGTCGGGAGCAGTACTTC
TRBV15	-	TRBD1	TRBJ2-5	CATSTRQGNLGETQYF	TGTGCCACCAGCACTCGACAGGGTAATTTGGGAGAGACCCAGTACTTC
TRBV2	-	TRBD2	TRBJ2-7	CASKGGLSSYEQYF	TGTGCCAGCAAGGGAGGGCTTAGCTCCTACGAGCAGTACTTC
TRBV5-5	-	-	TRBJ1-1	CASSLVAGNTEAFF	TGTGCCAGCAGCTTGGTAGCGGGGAACACTGAAGCTTTCTTT
TRBV10-3	-	-	TRBJ1-4	CAIRPTPESLKLFF	TGTGCCATCCGCCCGACCCCGGAGTCCCTAAAACTGTTTTTT
TRBV4-3	-	-	TRBJ2-7	CASSQALAKNYEQYF	TGCGCCAGCAGCCAAGCACTAGCAAAAAATTACGAGCAGTACTTC
TRBV10-2	few	-	TRBJ2-7	CASARDLSYEQYF	TGCGCCAGCGCCCGGGACTTGTCCTACGAGCAGTACTTC
TRBV5-4	-	-	TRBJ2-7	CASSPGVGDEQYF	TGTGCCAGCAGCCCGGGGGTCGGAGACGAGCAGTACTTC
TRBV14	-	-	TRBJ1-2	CASSQGPGSYTF	TGTGCCAGCAGCCAAGGGCCGGGGAGCTACACCTTC
TRBV28	once	-	TRBJ2-3	CASSLYRTAEDTQYF	TGTGCCAGCAGTTTATATAGGACGGCTGAAGATACGCAGTATTTT
TRBV11-1	-	TRBD2	TRBJ2-1	CASSLATSGEVSYNEQFF	TGTGCCAGCAGCTTAGCGACTAGCGGAGAAGTCTCCTACAATGAGCAGTTCTTC
TRBV5-1	-	TRBD2	TRBJ2-3	CASSFGTSGSRADTQYF	TGCGCCAGCAGCTTCGGGACTAGCGGGAGTCGGGCAGATACGCAGTATTTT
TRBV18	-	TRBD1	TRBJ1-5	CASSPSGDRGRQPQHF	TGTGCCAGCTCACCAAGCGGGGACAGGGGAAGGCAGCCCCAGCATTTT
TRBV7-9	-	-	TRBJ1-4	CASSLGMWNEKLFF	TGTGCCAGCAGCTTAGGAATGTGGAATGAAAAACTGTTTTTT
TRBV2	-	-	TRBJ2-2	CASTIYTGELFF	TGTGCCAGCACGATTTACACCGGGGAGCTGTTTTTT
TRBV5-4	-	-	TRBJ1-1	CASSLVGQGTEAFF	TGTGCCAGCAGCTTGGTCGGCCAGGGCACTGAAGCTTTCTTT
TRBV11-3	-	-	TRBJ1-3	CASSLKGRISGNTIYF	TGTGCCAGCAGCTTAAAGGGCAGGATATCTGGAAACACCATATATTTT
TRBV11-2	-	-	TRBJ1-1	CASSLVSNLNTEAFF	TGTGCCAGCAGCTTAGTTAGCAATTTGAACACTGAAGCTTTCTTT
TRBV5-6	few	-	TRBJ2-7	CASSLAMTGREQYF	TGTGCCAGCAGCTTGGCGATGACAGGGAGGGAGCAGTACTTC
TRBV18	-	TRBD2	TRBJ2-4	CASSPGLAGGIQYF	TGTGCCAGCTCACCGGGACTAGCGGGAGGTATTCAGTACTTC
TRBV7-9	-	-	TRBJ2-7	CASSLGGGPAYEQYF	TGTGCCAGCAGCTTGGGAGGGGGCCCGGCTTACGAGCAGTACTTC
TRBV28	-	-	TRBJ2-1	CASIGWANEQFF	TGTGCCAGTATCGGCTGGGCCAATGAGCAGTTCTTC
TRBV19	few	-	TRBJ1-2	CASSAGRIYGYTF	TGTGCCAGTAGTGCGGGACGGATCTATGGCTACACCTTC
TRBV9	-	-	TRBJ2-1	CASSVGAKGYNEQFF	TGTGCCAGCAGCGTAGGGGCTAAAGGGTACAATGAGCAGTTCTTC
TRBV28	once	-	TRBJ1-2	CASSLGSWAGNGYTF	TGTGCCAGCAGTTTGGGAAGTTGGGCAGGGAATGGCTACACCTTC
TRBV2	-	TRBD2	TRBJ2-1	CASSSLAGGSYNEQFF	TGTGCCAGCAGTTCTCTAGCGGGGGGGTCCTACAATGAGCAGTTCTTC
TRBV13	-	TRBD1	TRBJ2-1	CASSLGGQGDEQFF	TGTGCCAGCAGCTTAGGGGGACAGGGAGATGAGCAGTTCTTC
TRBV7-8	-	-	TRBJ1-6	CASSFVNSPLHF	TGTGCCAGCAGCTTTGTTAATTCACCCCTCCACTTT
TRBV7-8	-	-	TRBJ2-7	CASSPYISEAYEQYF	TGTGCCAGCAGCCCCTATATAAGCGAGGCCTACGAGCAGTACTTC
TRBV29-1	-	TRBD2	TRBJ2-3	CSVARGSPSTDTQYF	TGCAGCGTTGCTCGCGGGAGCCCAAGCACAGATACGCAGTATTTT
TRBV9	-	-	TRBJ1-3	CASSSPGANTIYF	TGTGCCAGCAGCTCCCCGGGAGCAAACACCATATATTTT
TRBV5-1	-	TRBD2	TRBJ2-7	CASSLRVSSGRISYEQYF	TGCGCCAGCAGCTTGAGGGTGAGTAGCGGGAGAATCTCCTACGAGCAGTACTTC
TRBV30	-	TRBD1	TRBJ1-4	CAWSASDRDEKLFF	TGTGCCTGGAGTGCCTCGGACAGGGATGAAAAACTGTTTTTT
TRBV27	-	-	TRBJ1-5	CASRMGYNQPQHF	TGTGCCAGCAGAATGGGATACAATCAGCCCCAGCATTTT
TRBV7-2	-	TRBD1	TRBJ2-7	CASSLASGQGIYEQYF	TGTGCCAGCAGCTTAGCGTCGGGACAGGGGATTTACGAGCAGTACTTC
TRBV2	once	-	TRBJ2-7	CASSIAGAGSYEQYF	TGTGCCAGCAGTATAGCAGGGGCCGGTTCCTACGAGCAGTACTTC
TRBV5-1	-	-	TRBJ2-5	CASSLGSGEQETQYF	TGCGCCAGCAGCTTGGGTTCAGGGGAACAAGAGACCCAGTACTTC
TRBV2	-	-	TRBJ2-3	CASSERTSTDTQYF	TGTGCCAGCAGTGAAAGGACGAGCACAGATACGCAGTATTTT
TRBV10-1	few	-	TRBJ1-5	CASSGGTNQPQHF	TGCGCCAGCAGTGGTGGCACCAATCAGCCCCAGCATTTT
TRBV2	-	-	TRBJ2-5	CASTVGRQETQYF	TGTGCCAGCACCGTGGGCAGGCAAGAGACCCAGTACTTC
TRBV28	-	-	TRBJ1-2	CASSLSGYGYTF	TGTGCCAGCAGTTTATCGGGCTATGGCTACACCTTC
TRBV15	-	-	TRBJ2-2	CATSREYAGELFF	TGTGCCACCAGCAGAGAATACGCCGGGGAGCTGTTTTTT
TRBV14	-	-	TRBJ2-3	CASSQGRRADTQYF	TGTGCCAGCAGCCAAGGAAGAAGGGCAGATACGCAGTATTTT
TRBV2	-	TRBD1	TRBJ1-1	CASSGGTGGSLMNTEAFF	TGTGCCAGCAGCGGCGGGACAGGGGGATCATTAATGAACACTGAAGCTTTCTTT
TRBV28	-	TRBD1	TRBJ1-5	CASSLKAYRGSQPQHF	TGTGCCAGCAGTTTAAAGGCGTACAGGGGAAGTCAGCCCCAGCATTTT
TRBV28	few	-	TRBJ2-1	CASSLSGLLKFF	TGTGCCAGCAGTTTATCGGGTCTGTTAAAGTTCTTC
TRBV27	few	-	TRBJ1-5	CASSLEYKDQPQHF	TGTGCCAGCAGTTTAGAATATAAAGATCAGCCCCAGCATTTT
TRBV9	-	TRBD1	TRBJ1-3	CASSPSPRGQGSGNTIYF	TGTGCCAGCAGCCCCTCCCCGAGGGGACAGGGCTCTGGAAACACCATATATTTT
TRBV5-1	once	-	TRBJ2-7	CASSSTGLPAYEQYF	TGCGCCAGCAGCTCTACGGGACTGCCAGCCTACGAGCAGTACTTC
TRBV5-1	once	-	TRBJ1-2	CASSETTNYGYTF	TGCGCCAGCTCAGAGACAACTAACTATGGCTACACCTTC